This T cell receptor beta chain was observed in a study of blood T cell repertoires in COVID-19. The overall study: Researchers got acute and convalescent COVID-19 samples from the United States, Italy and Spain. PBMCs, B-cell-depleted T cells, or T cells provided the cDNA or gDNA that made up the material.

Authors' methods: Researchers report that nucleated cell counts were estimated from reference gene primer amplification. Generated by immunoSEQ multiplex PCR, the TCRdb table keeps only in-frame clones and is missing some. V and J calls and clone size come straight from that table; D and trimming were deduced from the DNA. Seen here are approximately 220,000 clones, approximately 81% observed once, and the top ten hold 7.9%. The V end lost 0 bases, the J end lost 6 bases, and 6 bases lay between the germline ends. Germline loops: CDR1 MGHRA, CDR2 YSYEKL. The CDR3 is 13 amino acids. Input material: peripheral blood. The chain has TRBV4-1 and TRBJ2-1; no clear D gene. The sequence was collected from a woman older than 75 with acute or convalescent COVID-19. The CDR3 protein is CASSQDWANEQFF. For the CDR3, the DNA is TGCGCCAGCAGCCAAGATTGGGCCAATGAGCAGTTCTTC.